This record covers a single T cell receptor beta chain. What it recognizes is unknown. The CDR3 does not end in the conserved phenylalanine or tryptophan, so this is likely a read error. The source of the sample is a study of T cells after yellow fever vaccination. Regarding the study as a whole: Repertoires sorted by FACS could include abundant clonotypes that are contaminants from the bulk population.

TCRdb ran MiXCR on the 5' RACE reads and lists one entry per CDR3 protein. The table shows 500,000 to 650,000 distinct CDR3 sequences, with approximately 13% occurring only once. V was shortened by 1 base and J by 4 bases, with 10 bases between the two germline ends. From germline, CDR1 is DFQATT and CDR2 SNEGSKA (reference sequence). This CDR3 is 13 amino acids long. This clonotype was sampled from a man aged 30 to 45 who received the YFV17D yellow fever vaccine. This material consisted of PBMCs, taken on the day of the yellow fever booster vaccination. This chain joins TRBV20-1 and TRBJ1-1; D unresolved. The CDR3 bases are TGCAGTGCTAGAGCCAGGTCGGGCACTGAAGCTTTCCTT. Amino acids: CSARARSGTEAFL.